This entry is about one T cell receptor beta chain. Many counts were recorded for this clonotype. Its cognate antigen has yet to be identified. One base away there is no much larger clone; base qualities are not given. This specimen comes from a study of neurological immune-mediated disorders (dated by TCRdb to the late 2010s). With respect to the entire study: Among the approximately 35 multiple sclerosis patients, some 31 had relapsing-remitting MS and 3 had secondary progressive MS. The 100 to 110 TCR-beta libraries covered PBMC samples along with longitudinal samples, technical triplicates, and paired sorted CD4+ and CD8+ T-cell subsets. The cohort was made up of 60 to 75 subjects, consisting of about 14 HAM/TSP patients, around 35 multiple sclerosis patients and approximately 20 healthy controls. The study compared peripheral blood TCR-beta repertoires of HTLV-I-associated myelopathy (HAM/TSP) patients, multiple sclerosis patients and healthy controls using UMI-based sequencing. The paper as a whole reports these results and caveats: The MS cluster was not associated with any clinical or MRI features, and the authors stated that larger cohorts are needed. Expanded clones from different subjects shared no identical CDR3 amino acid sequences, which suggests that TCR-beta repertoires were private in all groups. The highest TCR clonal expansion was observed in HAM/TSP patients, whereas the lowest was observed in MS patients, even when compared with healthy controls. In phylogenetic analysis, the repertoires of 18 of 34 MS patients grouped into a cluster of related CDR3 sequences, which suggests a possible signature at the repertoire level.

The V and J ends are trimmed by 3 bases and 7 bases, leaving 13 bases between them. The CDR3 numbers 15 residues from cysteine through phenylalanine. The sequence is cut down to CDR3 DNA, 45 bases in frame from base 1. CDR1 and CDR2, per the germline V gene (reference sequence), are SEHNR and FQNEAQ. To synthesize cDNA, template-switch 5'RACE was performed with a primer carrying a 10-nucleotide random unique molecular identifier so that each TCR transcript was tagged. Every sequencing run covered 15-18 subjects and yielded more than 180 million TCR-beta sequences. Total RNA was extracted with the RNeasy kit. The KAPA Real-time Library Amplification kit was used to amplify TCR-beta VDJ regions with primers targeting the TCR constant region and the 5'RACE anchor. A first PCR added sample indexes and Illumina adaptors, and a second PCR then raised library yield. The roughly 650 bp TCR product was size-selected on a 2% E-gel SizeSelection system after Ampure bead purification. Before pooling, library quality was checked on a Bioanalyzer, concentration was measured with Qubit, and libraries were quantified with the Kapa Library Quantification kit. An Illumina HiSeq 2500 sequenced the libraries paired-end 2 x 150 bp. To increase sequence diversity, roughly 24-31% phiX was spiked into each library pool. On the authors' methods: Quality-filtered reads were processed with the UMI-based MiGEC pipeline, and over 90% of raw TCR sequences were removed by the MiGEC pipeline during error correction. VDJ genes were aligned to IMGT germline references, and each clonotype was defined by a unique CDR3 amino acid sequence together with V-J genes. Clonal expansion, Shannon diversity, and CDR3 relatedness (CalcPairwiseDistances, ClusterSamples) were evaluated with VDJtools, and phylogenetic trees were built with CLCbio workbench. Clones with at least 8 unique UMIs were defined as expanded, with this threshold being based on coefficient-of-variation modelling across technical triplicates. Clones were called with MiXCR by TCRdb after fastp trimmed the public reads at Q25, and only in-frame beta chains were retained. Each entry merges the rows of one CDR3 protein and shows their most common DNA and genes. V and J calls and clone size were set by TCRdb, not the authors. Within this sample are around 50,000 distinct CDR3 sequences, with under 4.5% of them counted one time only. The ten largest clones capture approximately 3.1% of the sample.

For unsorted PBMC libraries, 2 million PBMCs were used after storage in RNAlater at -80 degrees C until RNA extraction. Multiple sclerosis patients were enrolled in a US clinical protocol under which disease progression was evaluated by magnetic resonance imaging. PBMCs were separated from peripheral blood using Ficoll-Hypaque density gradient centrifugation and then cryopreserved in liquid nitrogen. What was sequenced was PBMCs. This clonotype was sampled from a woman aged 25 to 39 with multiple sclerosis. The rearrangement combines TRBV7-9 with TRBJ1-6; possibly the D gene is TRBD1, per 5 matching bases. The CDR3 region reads CASSLSGLRNSPLHF. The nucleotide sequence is TGTGCCAGCAGCTTGTCGGGACTGAGGAATTCACCCCTCCACTTT.